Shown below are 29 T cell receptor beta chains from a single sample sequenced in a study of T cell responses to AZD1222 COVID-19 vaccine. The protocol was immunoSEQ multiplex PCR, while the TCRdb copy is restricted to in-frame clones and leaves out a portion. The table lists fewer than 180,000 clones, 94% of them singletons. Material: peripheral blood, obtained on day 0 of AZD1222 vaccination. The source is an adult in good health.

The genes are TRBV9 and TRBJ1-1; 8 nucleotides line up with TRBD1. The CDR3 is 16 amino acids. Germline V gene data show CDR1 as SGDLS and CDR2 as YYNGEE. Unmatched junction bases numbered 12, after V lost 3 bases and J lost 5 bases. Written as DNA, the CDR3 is TGTGCCAGCAGCGCCCGGGACAGGTTTCGTAGGACTGAAGCTTTCTTT. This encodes CASSARDRFRRTEAFF. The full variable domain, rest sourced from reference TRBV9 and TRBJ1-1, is DSGVTQTPKHLITATGQRVTLRCSPRSGDLSVYWYQQSLDQGLQFLIQYYNGEERAKGNILERFSAQQFPDLHSELNLSSLELGDSALYFCASSARDRFRRTEAFFGQGTRLTVV.

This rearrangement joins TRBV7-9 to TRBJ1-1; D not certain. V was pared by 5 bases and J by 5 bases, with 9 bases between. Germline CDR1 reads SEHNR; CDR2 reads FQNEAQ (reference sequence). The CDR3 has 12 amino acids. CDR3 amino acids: CASSLSGTEAFF. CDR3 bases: TGTGCCAGCAGCCTCTCGGGGACTGAAGCTTTCTTT.

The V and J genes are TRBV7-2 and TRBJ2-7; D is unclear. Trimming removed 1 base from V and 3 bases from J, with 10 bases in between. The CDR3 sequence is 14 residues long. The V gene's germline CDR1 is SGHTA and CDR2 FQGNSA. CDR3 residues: CASSLEYQGYEQYV. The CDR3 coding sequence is TGTGCCAGCAGCTTAGAATACCAAGGCTACGAGCAGTACGTC.

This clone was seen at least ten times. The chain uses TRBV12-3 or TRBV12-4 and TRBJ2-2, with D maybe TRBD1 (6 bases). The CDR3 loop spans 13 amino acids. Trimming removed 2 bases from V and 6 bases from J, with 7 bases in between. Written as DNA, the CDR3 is TGTGCCAGCAGTTTATACAGGGCCGGGGAGCTGTTTTTT. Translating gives CASSLYRAGELFF.

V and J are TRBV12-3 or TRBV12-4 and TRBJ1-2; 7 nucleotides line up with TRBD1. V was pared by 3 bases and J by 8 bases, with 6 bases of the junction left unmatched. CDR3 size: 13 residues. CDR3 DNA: TGTGCCAGCAGTTTCGAGGGGGCGGAGGGCTACACCTTC. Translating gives CASSFEGAEGYTF.

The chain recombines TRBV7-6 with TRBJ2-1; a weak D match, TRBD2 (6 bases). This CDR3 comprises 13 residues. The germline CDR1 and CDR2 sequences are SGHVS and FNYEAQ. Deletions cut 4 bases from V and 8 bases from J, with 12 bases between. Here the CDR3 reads CASSWRDFDEQFF. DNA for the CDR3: TGTGCCAGCAGCTGGCGGGACTTCGATGAGCAGTTCTTC.

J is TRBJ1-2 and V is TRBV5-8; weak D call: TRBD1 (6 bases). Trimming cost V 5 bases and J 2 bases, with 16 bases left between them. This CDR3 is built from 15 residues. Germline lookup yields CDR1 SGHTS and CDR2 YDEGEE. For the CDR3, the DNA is TGTGCCAGCAGATACCGACTACAGGGAAACTATGGCTACACCTTC. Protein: CASRYRLQGNYGYTF.

CDR3 in amino acids: CASSLDSTNSYNEQFF. CDR3 DNA: TGTGCCAGCAGCTTAGACTCGACGAACTCCTACAATGAGCAGTTCTTC. The chain links TRBV11-3 to TRBJ2-1; D gene unclear. The CDR3 sequence is 16 residues long. The germline CDR1 and CDR2 sequences are SGHNT and YENEEA. The ends were cut back, 0 bases at V and 0 bases at J, with 9 bases in the middle.

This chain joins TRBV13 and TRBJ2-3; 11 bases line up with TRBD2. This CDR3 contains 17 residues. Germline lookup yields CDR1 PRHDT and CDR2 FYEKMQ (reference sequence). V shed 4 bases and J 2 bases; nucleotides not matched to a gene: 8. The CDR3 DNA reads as TGTGCCAGCAGCTCACAACTAGCGGGGGACTTCACAGATACGCAGTATTTT. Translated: CASSSQLAGDFTDTQYF.

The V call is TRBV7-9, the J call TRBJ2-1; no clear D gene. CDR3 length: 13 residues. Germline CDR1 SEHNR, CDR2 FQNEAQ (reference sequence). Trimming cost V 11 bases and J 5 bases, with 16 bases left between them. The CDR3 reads CAGENGLHNEQFF. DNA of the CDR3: TGTGCCGGGGAAAATGGGCTACACAATGAGCAGTTCTTC.

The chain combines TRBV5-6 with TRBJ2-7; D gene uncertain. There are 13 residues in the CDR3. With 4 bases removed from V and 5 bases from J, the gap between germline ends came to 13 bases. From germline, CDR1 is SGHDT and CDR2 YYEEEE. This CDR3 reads CASSLTILNEQYV. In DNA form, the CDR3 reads TGTGCCAGCAGCCTGACAATCTTGAACGAGCAGTACGTC.

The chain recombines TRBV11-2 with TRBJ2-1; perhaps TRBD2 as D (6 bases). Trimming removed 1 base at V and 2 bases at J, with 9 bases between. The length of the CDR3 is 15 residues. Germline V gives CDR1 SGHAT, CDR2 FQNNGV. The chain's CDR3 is CASSLGTGAYNEQFF. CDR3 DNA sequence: TGTGCCAGCAGCTTAGGTACGGGGGCCTACAATGAGCAGTTCTTC.

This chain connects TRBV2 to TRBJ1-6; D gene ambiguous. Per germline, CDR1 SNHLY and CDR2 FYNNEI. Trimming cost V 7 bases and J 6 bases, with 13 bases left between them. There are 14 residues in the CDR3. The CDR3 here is CASKRQFINSPLHF. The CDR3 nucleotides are TGTGCCAGCAAACGCCAGTTTATTAATTCACCCCTCCACTTT.

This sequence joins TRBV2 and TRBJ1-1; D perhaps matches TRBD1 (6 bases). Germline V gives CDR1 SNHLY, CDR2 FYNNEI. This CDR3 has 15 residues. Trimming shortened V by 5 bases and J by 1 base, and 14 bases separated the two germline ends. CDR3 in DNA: TGTGCCAGCAGTTTTCAGGGGACCCGGAACACTGAAGCTTTCTTT. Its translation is CASSFQGTRNTEAFF.

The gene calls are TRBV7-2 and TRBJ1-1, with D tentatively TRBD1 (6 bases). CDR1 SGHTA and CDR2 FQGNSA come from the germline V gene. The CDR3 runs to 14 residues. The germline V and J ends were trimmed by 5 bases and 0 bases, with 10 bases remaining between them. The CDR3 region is CASSAGQLNTEAFF. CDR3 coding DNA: TGTGCCAGCAGCGCCGGACAGTTGAACACTGAAGCTTTCTTT.

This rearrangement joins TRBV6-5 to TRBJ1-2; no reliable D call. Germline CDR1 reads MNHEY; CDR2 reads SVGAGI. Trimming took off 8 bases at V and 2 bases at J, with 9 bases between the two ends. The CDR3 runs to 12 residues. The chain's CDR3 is CASVEANYGYTF. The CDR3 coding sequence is TGTGCCAGCGTCGAGGCGAACTATGGCTACACCTTC.

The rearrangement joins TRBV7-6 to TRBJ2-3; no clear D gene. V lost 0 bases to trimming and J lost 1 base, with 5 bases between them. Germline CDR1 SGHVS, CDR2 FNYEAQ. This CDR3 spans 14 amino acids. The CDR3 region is CASSLAIRTDTQYF. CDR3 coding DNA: TGTGCCAGCAGCTTAGCGATACGCACAGATACGCAGTATTTT.

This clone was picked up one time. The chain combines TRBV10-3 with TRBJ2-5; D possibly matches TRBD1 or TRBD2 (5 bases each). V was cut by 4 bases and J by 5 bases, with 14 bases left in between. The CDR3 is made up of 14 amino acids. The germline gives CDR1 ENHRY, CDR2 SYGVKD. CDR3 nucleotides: TGTGCCATCAGTGGGGACCCACTTGGGGAGACCCAGTACTTC. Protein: CAISGDPLGETQYF.

The CDR3 is CATSNSRQASGNTIYF. The DNA for the CDR3 is TGTGCCACCAGCAACTCAAGACAGGCGTCTGGAAACACCATATATTTT. This chain connects TRBV15 to TRBJ1-3; D possibly corresponds to TRBD1 (6 bases). The V end lost 4 bases, the J end lost 1 base, and 14 bases lay between the germline ends. CDR3 length: 16 residues. The germline V gene encodes CDR1 LNHNV and CDR2 YYDKDF (reference sequence).

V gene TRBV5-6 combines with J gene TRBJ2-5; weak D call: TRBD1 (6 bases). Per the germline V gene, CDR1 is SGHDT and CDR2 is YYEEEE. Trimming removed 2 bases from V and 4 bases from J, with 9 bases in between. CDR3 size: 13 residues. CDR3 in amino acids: CASSLQGRETQYF. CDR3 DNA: TGTGCCAGCAGCTTACAGGGACGAGAGACCCAGTACTTC.

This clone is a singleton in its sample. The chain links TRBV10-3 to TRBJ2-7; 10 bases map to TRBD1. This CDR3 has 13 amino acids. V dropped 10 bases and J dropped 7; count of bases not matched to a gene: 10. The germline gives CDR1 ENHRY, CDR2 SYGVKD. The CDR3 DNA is TGTGCCAGTCACGACAGGGGGCGGGGAGAGCAGTACGTC. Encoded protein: CASHDRGRGEQYV.

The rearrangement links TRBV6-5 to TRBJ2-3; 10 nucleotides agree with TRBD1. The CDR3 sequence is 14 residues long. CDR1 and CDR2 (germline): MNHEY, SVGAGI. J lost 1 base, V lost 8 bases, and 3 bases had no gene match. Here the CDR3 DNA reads TGTGCCAGCCGCGGGACAGGGGGCACAGATACGCAGTATTTT. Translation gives CASRGTGGTDTQYF.

CDR3 DNA sequence: TGCGCCAGCAGCTCCTTTACAGGGGGCAGTAATTCACCCCTCCACTTT. Its translation is CASSSFTGGSNSPLHF. This chain connects TRBV5-1 to TRBJ1-6; the match to TRBD1 covers 9 bases. The V segment lost 3 bases and the J segment 6 bases; nucleotides outside the gene matches: 7. CDR1 SGHRS and CDR2 YFSETQ come from the germline V gene. The CDR3 consists of 16 residues.

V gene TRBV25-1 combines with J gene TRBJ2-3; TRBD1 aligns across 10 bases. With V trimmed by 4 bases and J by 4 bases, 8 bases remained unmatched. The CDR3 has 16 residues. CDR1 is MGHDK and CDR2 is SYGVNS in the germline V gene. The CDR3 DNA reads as TGTGCCAGCAGTGCCTTGACAGGGGGCTATGCAGATACGCAGTATTTT. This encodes CASSALTGGYADTQYF.

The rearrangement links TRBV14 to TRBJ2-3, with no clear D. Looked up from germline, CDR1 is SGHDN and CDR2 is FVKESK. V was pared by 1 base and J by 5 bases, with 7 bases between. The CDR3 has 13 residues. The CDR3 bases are TGTGCCAGCAGCCAAGGATTGCTAGATACGCAGTATTTT. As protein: CASSQGLLDTQYF.

In nucleotides, the CDR3 is TGTGCCAGCAGCTTAGCGGGAGGGAAAGAGACCCAGTACTTC. Encoded protein: CASSLAGGKETQYF. The gene calls are TRBV7-2 and TRBJ2-5; TRBD2 matches 7 bases. The CDR3 sequence is 14 residues long. Germline V gives CDR1 SGHTA, CDR2 FQGNSA. J was trimmed by 3 bases and V by 0 bases; bases with no gene match: 1.

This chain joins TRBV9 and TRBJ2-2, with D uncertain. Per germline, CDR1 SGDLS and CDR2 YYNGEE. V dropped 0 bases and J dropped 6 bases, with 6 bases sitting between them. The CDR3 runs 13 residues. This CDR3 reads CASSVVSAGELFF. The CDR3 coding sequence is TGTGCCAGCAGCGTAGTTTCGGCCGGGGAGCTGTTTTTT.

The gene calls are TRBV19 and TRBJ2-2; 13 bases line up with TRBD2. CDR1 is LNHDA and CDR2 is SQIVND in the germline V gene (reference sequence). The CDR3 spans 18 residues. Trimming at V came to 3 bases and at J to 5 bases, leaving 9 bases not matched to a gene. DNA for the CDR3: TGTGCCAGTAGTATGACACTAGCGGGAGGGAGGGGAACCGGGGAGCTGTTTTTT. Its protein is CASSMTLAGGRGTGELFF.

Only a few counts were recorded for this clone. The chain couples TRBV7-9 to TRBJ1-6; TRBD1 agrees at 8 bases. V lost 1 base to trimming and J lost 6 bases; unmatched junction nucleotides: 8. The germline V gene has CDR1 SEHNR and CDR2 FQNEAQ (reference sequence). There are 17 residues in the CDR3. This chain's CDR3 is CASSLGAGGRGNSPLHF. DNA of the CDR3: TGTGCCAGCAGCTTAGGTGCAGGGGGCCGCGGTAATTCACCCCTCCACTTT. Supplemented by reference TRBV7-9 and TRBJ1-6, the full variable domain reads DTGVSQNPRHKITKRGQNVTFRCDPISEHNRLYWYRQTLGQGPEFLTYFQNEAQLEKSRLLSDRFSAERPKGSFSTLEIQRTEQGDSAMYLCASSLGAGGRGNSPLHFGNGTRLTVT.